These T cell receptor beta chains were read from a single sample in a study of T cells after yellow fever vaccination. TCRdb redid the calling of the 5' RACE reads with MiXCR, one entry per CDR3 protein. Of more than 350,000 distinct CDR3 sequences in the sample, 9.5% to 13% are singletons; the top ten hold around 20%. The specimen was PBMCs, collected on the day of the first yellow fever vaccination. Source of these receptors: a young man who received the YFV17D yellow fever vaccine. The conserved cysteine and the conserved F or W are not part of the CDR3 here. Where a row states a size, it is once, few, many or the class of an expanded clone; other rows omit it.

ASRGAATNEKLF TRBJ1-4 TRBV27 few
ASSPWDGRYT TRBJ1-2 TRBV9 many
ASSLMSGSMEDTQY TRBJ2-3 TRBV5-1 few
ASSRDSQSTDTQY TRBJ2-3 TRBV7-3 few
AWSDPGGEQF TRBJ2-1 TRBV30 few
ASSLAGGGAGDTQY TRBJ2-3 TRBV12-3/TRBV12-4 few
ASSVAPGVEQETQY TRBJ2-5 TRBV9 few
ASSLEAGGNYGYT TRBJ1-2 TRBV7-6 NA
ATSDPRGVGETQY TRBJ2-5 TRBV24-1 few
ASSLRGLADNEQF TRBJ2-1 TRBV18 NA
ASSPRQGLTYEQY TRBJ2-7 TRBV11-2 few
SASSRQTYEQY TRBJ2-7 TRBV20-1 NA
ASSLTQRGVFFSTDTQY TRBJ2-3 TRBV11-2 NA
SARWGGAYNEQF TRBJ2-1 TRBV20-1 few
ASSWSGGATDTQY TRBJ2-3 TRBV7-3 many
ASSRNTGGSYEQY TRBJ2-7 TRBV7-9 NA
ASSFGGRTYNSPLH TRBJ1-6 TRBV5-1 NA
ASSVGTLAGGKYEQY TRBJ2-7 TRBV9 NA
ASSLSGVSTDTQY TRBJ2-3 TRBV7-6 few
ASSLEQIGEQF TRBJ2-1 TRBV7-6 NA
ASSQGGIAGESTDTQY TRBJ2-3 TRBV4-1 few
ASTPTGNTEAF TRBJ1-1 TRBV11-2 few
ASSFKDGNTEAF TRBJ1-1 TRBV7-2 few
AKRGYGYT TRBJ1-2 TRBV2 few
ASRTVQGNTEAF TRBJ1-1 TRBV6-1 NA
AIPLRTGTRGGTQY TRBJ2-3 TRBV5-1 few
ASSSPGQGAREKLF TRBJ1-4 TRBV7-2 NA
ASSPPTGGVNGYT TRBJ1-2 TRBV12-3/TRBV12-4 few
ASRVGLHASETQY TRBJ2-5 TRBV2 NA
ASWFSGQGSYEQY TRBJ2-7 TRBV5-6 few
ATSRDHLLGPGGTDTQY TRBJ2-3 TRBV15 few
ASSVDRGGRATDTQY TRBJ2-3 TRBV9 few
ASSAHPEEQEGNGYT TRBJ1-2 TRBV21-1 NA
SGGSFPKPQH TRBJ1-5 TRBV20-1 few
ASSPAGGGGNYGYT TRBJ1-2 TRBV4-1 few
ASSLNLGQGTGQPQH TRBJ1-5 TRBV12-3/TRBV12-4 few
ASSLLAANYEQY TRBJ2-7 TRBV11-2 NA
ASSRDLFGELF TRBJ2-2 TRBV12-3/TRBV12-4 NA
AISGSGVEETQY TRBJ2-5 TRBV10-3 few
ASRNRAQGFDQPQH TRBJ1-5 TRBV27 few
ASSLDTGGKADTQY TRBJ2-3 TRBV7-6 few
ASSLATGYTDTQY TRBJ2-3 TRBV5-1 once
ASSPGYSYEQY TRBJ2-7 TRBV18 few
ASSFPALDGYT TRBJ1-2 TRBV7-2 NA
ASSPPPAKNIQY TRBJ2-4 TRBV18 few
ASSSLPKTSGDHNEQF TRBJ2-1 TRBV6-5 NA
ASSFGQLGTGELF TRBJ2-2 TRBV5-1 few
SVAGTGYTGELF TRBJ2-2 TRBV29-1 NA
ASSPSGTQSGEQY TRBJ2-7 TRBV6-1 NA
ASSYSGLLNEKLF TRBJ1-4 TRBV6-5 NA
ASSLTGGASEQY TRBJ2-7 TRBV5-1 NA
ASSLSWAGGGTEAF TRBJ1-1 TRBV28 few
ASSQTPGLAGGRRTDTQY TRBJ2-3 TRBV4-1 many
ASSFQGTNSPLH TRBJ1-6 TRBV12-3/TRBV12-4 NA
ASSTTPQGGGLTYEQY TRBJ2-7 TRBV10-2 few